The 22 T cell receptor beta chains below were found in one sample sequenced in a study of blood T cell repertoires in COVID-19 (dated by TCRdb to about 2020). The library was built by means of the immunoSEQ multiplex PCR assay. TCRdb stores this immuneACCESS table with in-frame sequences only. Part of the clones is absent; in the studies checked, under half of the shortfall reflects unresolved V genes, and no reason is known for the rest. Across this sample there are 200,000 to 300,000 clones, with approximately 85% seen only once. The ten largest make up about 0.64% of the sample. What was sequenced was peripheral blood. These receptors all stem from a human donor in a cohort sampled during active COVID-19.

The rearrangement links TRBV6-5 to TRBJ1-3; D unclear. Germline V gene data show CDR1 as MNHEY and CDR2 as SVGAGI. This CDR3 is built from 11 residues. V was cut by 7 bases and J by 4 bases, with 5 bases left in between. The CDR3: CASNQGNTIYF. Here the CDR3 DNA reads TGTGCCAGCAACCAGGGAAACACCATATATTTT.

A single count supports this clone. The V gene is TRBV19, the J gene TRBJ1-5, with unresolved D. CDR1 and CDR2 (germline): LNHDA, SQIVND (reference sequence). CDR3 length equals 13 residues. V was trimmed by 3 bases and J by 7 bases, leaving 10 bases between them. The DNA of the CDR3 is TGTGCCAGTAGTATTGACTCAGAGCAGCCCCAGCATTTT. Translation gives CASSIDSEQPQHF.

The chain combines TRBV6-2 or TRBV6-3 with TRBJ2-1; 12 bases align to TRBD2. Looked up from germline, CDR1 is MNHEY and CDR2 is SVGEGT. This CDR3 contains 15 residues. Trimming cost V 6 bases and J 7 bases; bases outside gene matches: 7. DNA for the CDR3: TGTGCCAGCAGCTTACTAGCGGGAGGCCTAAATGAGCAGTTCTTC. This translates into CASSLLAGGLNEQFF.

The V call is TRBV6-5, the J call TRBJ1-2; possibly TRBD1 for D (5 bases). Germline V gene lookup returns CDR1 MNHEY and CDR2 SVGAGI. The CDR3 contains 12 residues. V lost 6 bases to trimming and J lost 4 bases, with 9 bases between them. The CDR3 nucleotides are TGTGCCAGCAGAAGACAGTCCTATGGCTACACCTTC. Translating gives CASRRQSYGYTF.

A word on this clone: One junction end disagrees with the germline gene, perhaps due to a read error. This chain links TRBV5-1 with TRBJ2-7, with TRBD2 matching over 11 bases. Germline loops: CDR1 SGHRS, CDR2 YFSETQ. The CDR3 runs 15 residues. The CDR3 region is CASSDRPGLAERGNF. The CDR3 DNA reads as TGCGCCAGCTCAGACAGACCGGGACTAGCGGAGCGGGGGAACTTC.

The chain is built from TRBV9 and TRBJ2-5; TRBD2 matches 11 bases. There are 15 residues in the CDR3. After removal of 4 bases from V and 4 bases from J, the junction contained 6 bases not matched to a gene. Germline CDR1 and CDR2: SGDLS and YYNGEE. The CDR3 spells CASSLTSGKGETQYF. The CDR3 DNA is TGTGCCAGCAGCCTGACTAGCGGGAAAGGAGAGACCCAGTACTTC.

The chain has TRBV2 and TRBJ1-1, with 7 bases aligning to TRBD1. CDR1 and CDR2 from the germline V gene are SNHLY and FYNNEI. This CDR3 spans 14 amino acids. V shed 4 bases, J shed 7 bases, and the junction held 9 bases outside the gene matches. The CDR3 sequence: CASSVGGAGGEAFF. The CDR3 DNA follows: TGTGCCAGCAGTGTAGGGGGCGCGGGGGGTGAAGCTTTCTTT.

The chain carries TRBV7-2 and TRBJ2-7, with a tentative D call TRBD1 (6 bases). This CDR3 has 15 amino acids. V lost 1 base, J lost 2 bases, and 12 bases lay in between. Per germline, CDR1 SGHTA and CDR2 FQGNSA. The CDR3 sequence: CASSLVGGDTYEQYF. The CDR3 DNA reads TGTGCCAGCAGCTTAGTAGGTGGGGACACCTACGAGCAGTACTTC. The whole variable domain, remainder taken from reference TRBV7-2 and TRBJ2-7, is GAGVSQSPSNKVTEKGKDVELRCDPISGHTALYWYRQSLGQGLEFLIYFQGNSAPDKSGLPSDRFSAERTGGSVSTLTIQRTQQEDSAVYLCASSLVGGDTYEQYFGPGTRLTVT.

The genes are TRBV6-5 and TRBJ1-4; D not certain. CDR1 MNHEY and CDR2 SVGAGI come from the germline V gene. CDR3 length equals 14 residues. V was cut by 5 bases and J by 4 bases, with 11 bases left in between. CDR3 amino acids: CASSRGRVNEKLFF. As DNA, the CDR3 is TGTGCCAGCAGTCGAGGGAGAGTTAATGAAAAACTGTTTTTT.

The CDR3 nucleotides are TGTGCCAGCAGTGAAGGTATTGGCGGGAACCTTAATGAGCAGTTCTTC. Amino acids: CASSEGIGGNLNEQFF. The chain recombines TRBV2 with TRBJ2-1, with D possibly TRBD2 on 6 matching bases. This CDR3 comprises 16 residues. CDR1 is SNHLY and CDR2 is FYNNEI in the germline V gene. The V and J ends lost 1 base and 7 bases respectively, with 17 bases between them. The complete variable domain, with remaining parts taken from reference TRBV2 and TRBJ2-1, reads EPEVTQTPSHQVTQMGQEVILRCVPISNHLYFYWYRQILGQKVEFLVSFYNNEISEKSEIFDDQFSVERPDGSNFTLKIRSTKLEDSAMYFCASSEGIGGNLNEQFFGPGTRLTVL.

This clone occurred a few times. J is TRBJ1-5 and V is TRBV19, with a weak D call TRBD1 (5 bases). Per the germline V gene, CDR1 is LNHDA and CDR2 is SQIVND (reference sequence). The CDR3 is made up of 13 amino acids. V lost 4 bases to trimming and J lost 5 bases, with 9 bases between them. Here the CDR3 DNA reads TGTGCCAGTAGTACGGGCAGGGATCAGCCCCAGCATTTT. Protein product: CASSTGRDQPQHF.

The genes are TRBV7-2 and TRBJ2-1; D is possibly TRBD1 (5 bases). CDR3 size: 18 residues. Germline V gives CDR1 SGHTA, CDR2 FQGNSA. Trimming removed 2 bases from V and 0 bases from J, with 17 bases in between. CDR3 nucleotides: TGTGCCAGCAGCTTATATCCGCAGGGCCTAACCTCCTACAATGAGCAGTTCTTC. This sequence encodes CASSLYPQGLTSYNEQFF. Filled out from reference TRBV7-2 and TRBJ2-1, the complete variable domain reads GAGVSQSPSNKVTEKGKDVELRCDPISGHTALYWYRQSLGQGLEFLIYFQGNSAPDKSGLPSDRFSAERTGGSVSTLTIQRTQQEDSAVYLCASSLYPQGLTSYNEQFFGPGTRLTVL.

The rearrangement links TRBV9 to TRBJ2-5; TRBD1 might be the D (5 bases). This CDR3 comprises 12 residues. From germline, CDR1 is SGDLS and CDR2 YYNGEE. Trimming removed 4 bases at V and 2 bases at J, with 6 bases between. The CDR3 is CASSQGQETQYF. In nucleotides, the CDR3 is TGTGCCAGCAGCCAGGGACAAGAGACCCAGTACTTC.

The chain recombines TRBV5-1 with TRBJ2-5; 8 bases align to TRBD1. J was trimmed by 5 bases and V by 4 bases; bases with no gene match: 13. The CDR3 spans 16 residues. In germline, CDR1 is SGHRS, CDR2 YFSETQ. In nucleotides, the CDR3 is TGCGCCAGCAGCCCCCCTCTGACAGGGGCCCCCGAGACCCAGTACTTC. Protein sequence: CASSPPLTGAPETQYF.

The chain joins TRBV7-9 to TRBJ2-7; 7 nucleotides match TRBD2. The germline V gene has CDR1 SEHNR and CDR2 FQNEAQ (reference sequence). V was pared by 3 bases and J by 6 bases, with 8 bases of the junction left unmatched. This CDR3 is 14 amino acids long. CDR3 bases: TGTGCCAGCAGCTTGAGCGGGAATTTTCTCGAGCAGTACTTC. The encoded protein is CASSLSGNFLEQYF.

The chain has TRBV4-1 and TRBJ1-4, with 7 bases identical to TRBD1. The V gene's germline CDR1 is MGHRA and CDR2 YSYEKL. The CDR3 covers 15 residues. The V and J ends lost 6 bases and 3 bases, in that order; junction bases with no gene match: 7. This CDR3 reads CASRLTGAPNEKLFF. CDR3 in DNA: TGCGCCAGCAGACTTACAGGGGCCCCTAATGAAAAACTGTTTTTT.

This clone was counted once. V usage is TRBV5-1 and J usage is TRBJ2-1; D possibly corresponds to TRBD1 (6 bases). CDR3 length equals 18 residues. V lost 4 bases to trimming and J lost 5 bases, with 25 bases between them. Germline CDR1 is SGHRS and CDR2 is YFSETQ. CDR3 protein: CASSRGMVGARAHNEQFF. The CDR3 DNA reads TGCGCCAGCAGCAGAGGAATGGTGGGGGCTCGGGCACACAATGAGCAGTTCTTC.

The V call is TRBV9, the J call TRBJ2-7; TRBD2 aligns across 15 bases. V trimming: 4 bases; J trimming: 4 bases; junction bases outside the gene matches: 3. This CDR3 contains 15 residues. The V gene's germline CDR1 is SGDLS and CDR2 YYNGEE. This CDR3 reads CASSPGLAGGYEQYF. CDR3 nucleotide sequence: TGTGCCAGCAGCCCCGGACTAGCGGGAGGGTACGAGCAGTACTTC.

CDR3 in amino acids: CASSFGVAYEQYF. In DNA form, the CDR3 reads TGTGCCAGCAGTTTCGGGGTGGCCTACGAGCAGTACTTC. This sequence joins TRBV27 and TRBJ2-7; weak D call: TRBD2 (5 bases). Germline V lookup: CDR1 MNHEY, CDR2 SMNVEV (reference sequence). This CDR3 contains 13 residues. The V end was cut by 3 bases, the J end by 2 bases, with 8 bases between.

The genes are TRBV3-1 (or the pseudogene TRBV3-2) and TRBJ2-7, with D possibly TRBD2 on 5 matching bases. Deletions cut 4 bases from V and 7 bases from J, with 11 bases between. Germline loops: CDR1 LGHDT, CDR2 YNNKEL (reference sequence). This CDR3 spans 12 amino acids. CDR3 amino acids: CASSPRVGEQYF. CDR3 bases: TGTGCCAGCAGCCCGAGGGTCGGGGAGCAGTACTTC.

The rearrangement uses TRBV15 and TRBJ2-7; TRBD1 aligns across 8 bases. After removal of 0 bases from V and 3 bases from J, the junction contained 1 base not matched to a gene. Germline loops: CDR1 LNHNV, CDR2 YYDKDF (reference sequence). This CDR3 has 14 residues. CDR3 in amino acids: CATSRDRGHYEQYF. CDR3 nucleotide sequence: TGTGCCACCAGCAGAGACAGGGGGCACTACGAGCAGTACTTC.

The V gene is TRBV4-3, the J gene TRBJ1-5, with D unresolved. Germline CDR1 LGHNA, CDR2 YSLEER. The CDR3 has 14 amino acids. The V gene lost 0 bases and the J gene lost 1 base, with 4 bases spanning the gap. The CDR3 DNA follows: TGCGCCAGCAGCCAAGAAGCCAGCAATCAGCCCCAGCATTTT. Translation: CASSQEASNQPQHF.